Listed below are T cell receptor beta chains from one sample, sequenced in a study of control samples from healthy donors and cancer patients. The method was immunoSEQ multiplex PCR; TCRdb's version includes in-frame clones alone and lacks a portion of them. The data hold 60,000 to 70,000 clones, with approximately 85% observed a single time. The material sequenced was blood. The receptors come from a man aged 40-49 years in good health. The CDR3 runs from the conserved cysteine through the conserved F or W. A D gene is named only where the DNA matches it firmly. A clone size is listed for some rows: how often the clone was seen (once, few, many), or a class if it is expanded.

J gene: TRBJ2-5; V gene: TRBV28; D gene: TRBD1; clone size: NA; CDR3 length: 21; CDR3 DNA: TGTGCCAGCAGTTCTATCGAGGACAGGGGGCGATTTAGGGGTGCGACGGAGACCCAGTACTTC; CDR3 protein: CASSSIEDRGRFRGATETQYF
J gene: TRBJ2-7; V gene: TRBV18; D gene: NA; clone size: NA; CDR3 length: 19; CDR3 DNA: TGTGCCAGCTCACCACAGCAAAGGGCAGCCTCAAGTCCCCAATACGAGCAGTACTTC; CDR3 protein: CASSPQQRAASSPQYEQYF
J gene: TRBJ2-1; V gene: TRBV6-4; D gene: TRBD2; clone size: NA; CDR3 length: 16; CDR3 DNA: TGTGCCAGCAGTAAAGAGGGGACTAGCGGCTACAATGAGCAGTTCTTC; CDR3 protein: CASSKEGTSGYNEQFF
J gene: TRBJ1-2; V gene: TRBV18; D gene: TRBD1; clone size: NA; CDR3 length: 14; CDR3 DNA: TGTGCCAGCTCACCACAGACAGGGGGATCTGGCTACACCTTC; CDR3 protein: CASSPQTGGSGYTF
J gene: TRBJ2-7; V gene: TRBV7-2; D gene: NA; clone size: NA; CDR3 length: 15; CDR3 DNA: TGTGCCAGCAGCTTAGTTGGGACCCAAACGGCCGAGCAGTACTTC; CDR3 protein: CASSLVGTQTAEQYF
J gene: TRBJ1-5; V gene: TRBV27; D gene: NA; clone size: few; CDR3 length: 12; CDR3 DNA: TGTGCCAGCAGACCCGGGGAAGGGCCCCAGCATTTT; CDR3 protein: CASRPGEGPQHF
J gene: TRBJ2-3; V gene: TRBV7-2; D gene: NA; clone size: NA; CDR3 length: 15; CDR3 DNA: TGTGCCAGCAGCTTAGAGGCTAGGAGCACAGATACGCAGTATTTT; CDR3 protein: CASSLEARSTDTQYF
J gene: TRBJ1-1; V gene: TRBV11-3; D gene: NA; clone size: NA; CDR3 length: 13; CDR3 DNA: TGTGCCAGCAGCGACAGACTGAACACTGAAGCTTTCTTT; CDR3 protein: CASSDRLNTEAFF
J gene: TRBJ2-4; V gene: TRBV11-2; D gene: NA; clone size: NA; CDR3 length: 17; CDR3 DNA: TGTGCCAGCAGCTTAGATCATAGGGTGGTAGCCAAAAACATTCAGTACTTC; CDR3 protein: CASSLDHRVVAKNIQYF
J gene: TRBJ2-1; V gene: TRBV5-6; D gene: TRBD2; clone size: NA; CDR3 length: 15; CDR3 DNA: TGTGCCAGCAGCTCCACTAGCGGGAGTAGGTATGAGCAGTTCTTC; CDR3 protein: CASSSTSGSRYEQFF
J gene: TRBJ2-5; V gene: TRBV6-2/TRBV6-3; D gene: NA; clone size: NA; CDR3 length: 15; CDR3 DNA: TGTGCCAGCAGTTACTCATGGCCCAGCCTAGAGACCCAGTACTTC; CDR3 protein: CASSYSWPSLETQYF
J gene: TRBJ1-1; V gene: TRBV5-6; D gene: TRBD1; clone size: NA; CDR3 length: 15; CDR3 DNA: TGTGCCAGCAGCCCTAGGGGGCGAAGAATCACTGAAGCTTTCTTT; CDR3 protein: CASSPRGRRITEAFF
J gene: TRBJ1-2; V gene: TRBV19; D gene: TRBD1; clone size: NA; CDR3 length: 14; CDR3 DNA: TGTGCCAGTAGTATAGGAGGGGGCGGCTATGGCTACACCTTC; CDR3 protein: CASSIGGGGYGYTF
J gene: TRBJ1-6; V gene: TRBV15; D gene: TRBD1; clone size: NA; CDR3 length: 15; CDR3 DNA: TGTGCCACCAGCAGAGGGACAGGGGTGGGTTCACCCCTCCACTTT; CDR3 protein: CATSRGTGVGSPLHF
J gene: TRBJ2-5; V gene: TRBV18; D gene: NA; clone size: NA; CDR3 length: 14; CDR3 DNA: TGTGCCAGCTCACCACCGGGTGATCGTGAGACCCAGTACTTC; CDR3 protein: CASSPPGDRETQYF
J gene: TRBJ2-5; V gene: TRBV6-2/TRBV6-3; D gene: NA; clone size: NA; CDR3 length: 14; CDR3 DNA: TGTGCCAGCAGTATCATAGGGAGCCAAGAGACCCAGTACTTC; CDR3 protein: CASSIIGSQETQYF
J gene: TRBJ2-4; V gene: TRBV24-1; D gene: TRBD1; clone size: once; CDR3 length: 16; CDR3 DNA: TGTGCCACCAGTGAGCATCAGGGGGCGTATGGCGACATTCAGTACTTC; CDR3 protein: CATSEHQGAYGDIQYF
J gene: TRBJ2-7; V gene: TRBV25-1; D gene: NA; clone size: once; CDR3 length: 18; CDR3 DNA: TGTGCCAGCAGTGATCGCAGTGTGGGCCCACCCGGGGCCTACGAGCAGTACTTC; CDR3 protein: CASSDRSVGPPGAYEQYF
J gene: TRBJ2-2; V gene: TRBV15; D gene: NA; clone size: once; CDR3 length: 15; CDR3 DNA: TGTGCCACCGCGCTTCGGGGACCGAGCACCGGGGAGCTGTTTTTT; CDR3 protein: CATALRGPSTGELFF
J gene: TRBJ2-3; V gene: TRBV6-5; D gene: NA; clone size: NA; CDR3 length: 13; CDR3 DNA: TGTGCCTCCCTCCGCGGGGGCACAGATACGCAGTATTTT; CDR3 protein: CASLRGGTDTQYF
J gene: TRBJ1-3; V gene: TRBV27; D gene: NA; clone size: once; CDR3 length: 14; CDR3 DNA: TGTGCCAGCAGTTCACCTCATCAGGGAAACACCATATATTTT; CDR3 protein: CASSSPHQGNTIYF
J gene: TRBJ1-3; V gene: TRBV7-3; D gene: NA; clone size: NA; CDR3 length: 14; CDR3 DNA: TGTGCCAGCAGCCCCTCGGGACCCGGAAACACCATATATTTT; CDR3 protein: CASSPSGPGNTIYF
J gene: TRBJ1-4; V gene: TRBV30; D gene: NA; clone size: NA; CDR3 length: 14; CDR3 DNA: TGTGCCTGGAGTCTAGGGCAGGGCAATGAAAAACTGTTTTTT; CDR3 protein: CAWSLGQGNEKLFF
J gene: TRBJ2-5; V gene: TRBV7-9; D gene: NA; clone size: NA; CDR3 length: 16; CDR3 DNA: TGTGCCAGCAGCTTATTCGGTTCTAGAAGTGGGGAGACCCAGTACTTC; CDR3 protein: CASSLFGSRSGETQYF
J gene: TRBJ2-4; V gene: TRBV6-2/TRBV6-3; D gene: NA; clone size: NA; CDR3 length: 15; CDR3 DNA: TGTGCCAGCAGTCAGACCGAGAAAGCCAAAAACATTCAGTACTTC; CDR3 protein: CASSQTEKAKNIQYF
J gene: TRBJ2-5; V gene: TRBV5-4; D gene: NA; clone size: NA; CDR3 length: 15; CDR3 DNA: TGTGCCAGCAGCTATGGGCACACCGATCAAGAGACCCAGTACTTC; CDR3 protein: CASSYGHTDQETQYF
J gene: TRBJ1-1; V gene: TRBV15; D gene: NA; clone size: NA; CDR3 length: 15; CDR3 DNA: TGTGCCACCGAAAGGAGGCGGGGGTTCATCGGTGAAGCTTTCTTT; CDR3 protein: CATERRRGFIGEAFF
J gene: TRBJ2-2; V gene: TRBV5-4; D gene: TRBD2; clone size: NA; CDR3 length: 14; CDR3 DNA: TGTGCCAGCAGCCGGACTAGCGGGCCCGGGGAGCTGTTTTTT; CDR3 protein: CASSRTSGPGELFF
J gene: TRBJ1-2; V gene: TRBV30; D gene: NA; clone size: NA; CDR3 length: 12; CDR3 DNA: TGTGCCTGGAGTGTAGGACCCTTGGGCTACACCTTC; CDR3 protein: CAWSVGPLGYTF
J gene: TRBJ2-5; V gene: TRBV29-1; D gene: TRBD2; clone size: NA; CDR3 length: 19; CDR3 DNA: TGCAGCGTTAAGGTCGTCAGGCAGACTAGCGGGAGGGCCGGGGAGACCCAGTACTTC; CDR3 protein: CSVKVVRQTSGRAGETQYF
J gene: TRBJ2-7; V gene: TRBV19; D gene: NA; clone size: NA; CDR3 length: 15; CDR3 DNA: TGTGCCAGTAGTATAGCGGCAGGGGTTACCTACGAGCAGTACTTC; CDR3 protein: CASSIAAGVTYEQYF
J gene: TRBJ2-4; V gene: TRBV7-8; D gene: NA; clone size: NA; CDR3 length: 16; CDR3 DNA: TGTGCCAGCAGTCGTAGTAGAGCGGAGGCCAAAAACATTCAGTACTTC; CDR3 protein: CASSRSRAEAKNIQYF
J gene: TRBJ2-1; V gene: TRBV14; D gene: NA; clone size: NA; CDR3 length: 13; CDR3 DNA: TGTGCCAGCAGAGAGAATAAGGCCAATGAGCAGTTCTTC; CDR3 protein: CASRENKANEQFF
J gene: TRBJ2-1; V gene: TRBV15; D gene: TRBD2; clone size: NA; CDR3 length: 14; CDR3 DNA: TGTGCCACCAGCAGAGCTAGCGGGAGTAATGAGCAGTTCTTC; CDR3 protein: CATSRASGSNEQFF
J gene: TRBJ1-1; V gene: TRBV7-2; D gene: NA; clone size: NA; CDR3 length: 15; CDR3 DNA: TGTGCCAGCAGCTTTAGCTGGGGGGGCTACACTGAAGCTTTCTTT; CDR3 protein: CASSFSWGGYTEAFF